The rows below give T cell receptor beta chains drawn from one sample of a study of T cells in Graves' hyperthyroidism and ophthalmopathy. TCRdb called the multiplex PCR reads again in MiXCR, with one record for every CDR3 protein. The sample consists of approximately 350,000 distinct CDR3 sequences, around 15% of them appearing once. Sequences were obtained from blood. These TCRs come from a woman in her sixties or seventies with Graves' ophthalmopathy. Both conserved end residues are part of each CDR3. The D gene is left open where the match is weak. For some rows the clone size is stated as once, few or many, or as a class when expanded; others skip it.

abundance: .
j_gene: TRBJ2-3
d_gene: TRBD2
v_gene: TRBV29-1
CDR3nt: TGCAGCGCCCATAGCGGGAGGGCCCAAGGTACGCAGTATTTT
CDR3aa: CSAHSGRAQGTQYF

abundance: many
j_gene: TRBJ2-3
d_gene: TRBD2
v_gene: TRBV12-3/TRBV12-4
CDR3nt: TGTGCCAGCAGTCTGGGACTCGCGGGAGGGCAAGATACGCAGTATTTT
CDR3aa: CASSLGLAGGQDTQYF

abundance: many
j_gene: TRBJ2-5
d_gene: TRBD2
v_gene: TRBV3-1
CDR3nt: TGTGCCAGCAGCCCGTCTTTAGCGGGAGCAGGAGAGACCCAGTACTTC
CDR3aa: CASSPSLAGAGETQYF

abundance: few
j_gene: TRBJ2-6
d_gene: TRBD2
v_gene: TRBV28
CDR3nt: TGTGCCAGCAGTTTTCAGGGACTAGGCTCTGGGGCCAACGTCCTGACTTTC
CDR3aa: CASSFQGLGSGANVLTF

abundance: few
j_gene: TRBJ2-1
d_gene: .
v_gene: TRBV27
CDR3nt: TGTGCCAGCAGTTCCCCGGGCTCGCAGAGAAATGAGCAGTTCTTC
CDR3aa: CASSSPGSQRNEQFF

abundance: many
j_gene: TRBJ1-2
d_gene: TRBD1
v_gene: TRBV10-2
CDR3nt: TGCGCCACAAGCTGGACAGGGCGAGGCTACACCTTC
CDR3aa: CATSWTGRGYTF

abundance: once
j_gene: TRBJ2-7
d_gene: .
v_gene: TRBV5-1
CDR3nt: TGCGCCAGCAGCTTGGCCCCCCCGTACGAGCAGTACTTC
CDR3aa: CASSLAPPYEQYF

abundance: many
j_gene: TRBJ2-7
d_gene: .
v_gene: TRBV3-1
CDR3nt: TGTGCCAGCAGCCAAGATTCCTCTATAGCCTACGAGCAGTACTTC
CDR3aa: CASSQDSSIAYEQYF

abundance: few
j_gene: TRBJ2-7
d_gene: TRBD2
v_gene: TRBV5-4
CDR3nt: TGTGCCAACAGCTCCGCCACGGGACTAGCGGGAGTCGAGCAGTACTTC
CDR3aa: CANSSATGLAGVEQYF

abundance: .
j_gene: TRBJ2-4
d_gene: TRBD1
v_gene: TRBV28
CDR3nt: TGTGCCAGCAGATCAGACAGGGCGGACAAAAACATTCAGTACTTC
CDR3aa: CASRSDRADKNIQYF

abundance: .
j_gene: TRBJ2-3
d_gene: .
v_gene: TRBV28
CDR3nt: TGTGCCAGCAGTTTTGAGGGGACTGCAGATACGCAGTATTTT
CDR3aa: CASSFEGTADTQYF

abundance: many
j_gene: TRBJ2-2
d_gene: .
v_gene: TRBV6-1
CDR3nt: TGTGCCAGCAGTATGCCGGGCACCGGATACACCGGGGAGCTGTTTTTT
CDR3aa: CASSMPGTGYTGELFF

abundance: .
j_gene: TRBJ1-1
d_gene: .
v_gene: TRBV4-1
CDR3nt: TGCGCCAGCAGCCAAGGCGCTGAAGCTTTCTTT
CDR3aa: CASSQGAEAFF

abundance: many
j_gene: TRBJ2-1
d_gene: .
v_gene: TRBV5-1
CDR3nt: TGCGCCAGCAGATCGGGATCCTACAATGAGCAGTTCTTC
CDR3aa: CASRSGSYNEQFF

abundance: .
j_gene: TRBJ2-1
d_gene: TRBD2
v_gene: TRBV20-1
CDR3nt: TGCAGTGCTAGAGTCGGACTAGCGGGAGGGGGCCCTCGGAATGAGCAGTTCTTC
CDR3aa: CSARVGLAGGGPRNEQFF

abundance: few
j_gene: TRBJ1-3
d_gene: TRBD1
v_gene: TRBV27
CDR3nt: TGTGCCAGCAGCGGACAGGGGGCCTCTGGAAACACCATATATTTT
CDR3aa: CASSGQGASGNTIYF

abundance: .
j_gene: TRBJ2-5
d_gene: .
v_gene: TRBV7-6
CDR3nt: TGTGCCAGCAGCCTATTAAGGGACGAACAAGAGACCCAGTACTTC
CDR3aa: CASSLLRDEQETQYF

abundance: many
j_gene: TRBJ2-1
d_gene: .
v_gene: TRBV7-9
CDR3nt: TGTGCCAGCAGCTTAGGGAGGGACAGGCAGTTCTTC
CDR3aa: CASSLGRDRQFF

abundance: .
j_gene: TRBJ2-7
d_gene: .
v_gene: TRBV28
CDR3nt: TGTGCCAGCAGTTTATTAGGCCGTGGTGGTTCCTACGAGCAGTACTTC
CDR3aa: CASSLLGRGGSYEQYF

abundance: few
j_gene: TRBJ2-6
d_gene: .
v_gene: TRBV7-3
CDR3nt: TGTGCCAGCAGCTCCACGGCCATCTCTGGGGCCAACGTCCTGACTTTC
CDR3aa: CASSSTAISGANVLTF

abundance: few
j_gene: TRBJ2-3
d_gene: .
v_gene: TRBV5-1
CDR3nt: TGCGCCAGCAGGCGGGACACCGGCGGAGGTACGCAGTATTTT
CDR3aa: CASRRDTGGGTQYF

abundance: many
j_gene: TRBJ1-1
d_gene: .
v_gene: TRBV12-3/TRBV12-4
CDR3nt: TGTGCCAGCAGTTTAGTCCCGTCTAGCAGAGCTTTCTTT
CDR3aa: CASSLVPSSRAFF

abundance: many
j_gene: TRBJ2-7
d_gene: .
v_gene: TRBV7-2
CDR3nt: TGTGCCAGCAGCCTCCAGAGGGGCCCCTACGAGCAGTACTTC
CDR3aa: CASSLQRGPYEQYF